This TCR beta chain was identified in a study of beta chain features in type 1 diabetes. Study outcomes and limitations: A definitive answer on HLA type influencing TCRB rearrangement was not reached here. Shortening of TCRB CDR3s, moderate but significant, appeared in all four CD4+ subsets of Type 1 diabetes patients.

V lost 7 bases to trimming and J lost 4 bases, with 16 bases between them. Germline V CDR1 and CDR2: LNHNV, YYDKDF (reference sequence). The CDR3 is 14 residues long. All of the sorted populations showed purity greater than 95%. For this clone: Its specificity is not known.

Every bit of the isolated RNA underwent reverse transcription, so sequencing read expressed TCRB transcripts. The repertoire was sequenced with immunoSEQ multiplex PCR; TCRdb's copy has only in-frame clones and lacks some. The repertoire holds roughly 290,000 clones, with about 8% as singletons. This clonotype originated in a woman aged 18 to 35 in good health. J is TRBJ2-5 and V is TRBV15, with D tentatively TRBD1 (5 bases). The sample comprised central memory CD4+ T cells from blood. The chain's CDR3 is CATTVGRIGETQYF. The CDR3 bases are TGTGCCACCACCGTGGGGCGGATTGGAGAGACCCAGTACTTC.